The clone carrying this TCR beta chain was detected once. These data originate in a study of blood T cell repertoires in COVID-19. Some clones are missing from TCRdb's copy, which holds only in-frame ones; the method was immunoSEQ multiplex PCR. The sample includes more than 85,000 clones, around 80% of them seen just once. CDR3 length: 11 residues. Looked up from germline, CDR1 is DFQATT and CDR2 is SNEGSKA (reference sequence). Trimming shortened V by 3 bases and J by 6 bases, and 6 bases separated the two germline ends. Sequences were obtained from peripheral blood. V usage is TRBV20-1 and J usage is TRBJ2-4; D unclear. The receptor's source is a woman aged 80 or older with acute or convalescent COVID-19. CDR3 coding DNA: TGCAGTGCTAGGTCAGGAAACATTCAGTACTTC. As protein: CSARSGNIQYF.